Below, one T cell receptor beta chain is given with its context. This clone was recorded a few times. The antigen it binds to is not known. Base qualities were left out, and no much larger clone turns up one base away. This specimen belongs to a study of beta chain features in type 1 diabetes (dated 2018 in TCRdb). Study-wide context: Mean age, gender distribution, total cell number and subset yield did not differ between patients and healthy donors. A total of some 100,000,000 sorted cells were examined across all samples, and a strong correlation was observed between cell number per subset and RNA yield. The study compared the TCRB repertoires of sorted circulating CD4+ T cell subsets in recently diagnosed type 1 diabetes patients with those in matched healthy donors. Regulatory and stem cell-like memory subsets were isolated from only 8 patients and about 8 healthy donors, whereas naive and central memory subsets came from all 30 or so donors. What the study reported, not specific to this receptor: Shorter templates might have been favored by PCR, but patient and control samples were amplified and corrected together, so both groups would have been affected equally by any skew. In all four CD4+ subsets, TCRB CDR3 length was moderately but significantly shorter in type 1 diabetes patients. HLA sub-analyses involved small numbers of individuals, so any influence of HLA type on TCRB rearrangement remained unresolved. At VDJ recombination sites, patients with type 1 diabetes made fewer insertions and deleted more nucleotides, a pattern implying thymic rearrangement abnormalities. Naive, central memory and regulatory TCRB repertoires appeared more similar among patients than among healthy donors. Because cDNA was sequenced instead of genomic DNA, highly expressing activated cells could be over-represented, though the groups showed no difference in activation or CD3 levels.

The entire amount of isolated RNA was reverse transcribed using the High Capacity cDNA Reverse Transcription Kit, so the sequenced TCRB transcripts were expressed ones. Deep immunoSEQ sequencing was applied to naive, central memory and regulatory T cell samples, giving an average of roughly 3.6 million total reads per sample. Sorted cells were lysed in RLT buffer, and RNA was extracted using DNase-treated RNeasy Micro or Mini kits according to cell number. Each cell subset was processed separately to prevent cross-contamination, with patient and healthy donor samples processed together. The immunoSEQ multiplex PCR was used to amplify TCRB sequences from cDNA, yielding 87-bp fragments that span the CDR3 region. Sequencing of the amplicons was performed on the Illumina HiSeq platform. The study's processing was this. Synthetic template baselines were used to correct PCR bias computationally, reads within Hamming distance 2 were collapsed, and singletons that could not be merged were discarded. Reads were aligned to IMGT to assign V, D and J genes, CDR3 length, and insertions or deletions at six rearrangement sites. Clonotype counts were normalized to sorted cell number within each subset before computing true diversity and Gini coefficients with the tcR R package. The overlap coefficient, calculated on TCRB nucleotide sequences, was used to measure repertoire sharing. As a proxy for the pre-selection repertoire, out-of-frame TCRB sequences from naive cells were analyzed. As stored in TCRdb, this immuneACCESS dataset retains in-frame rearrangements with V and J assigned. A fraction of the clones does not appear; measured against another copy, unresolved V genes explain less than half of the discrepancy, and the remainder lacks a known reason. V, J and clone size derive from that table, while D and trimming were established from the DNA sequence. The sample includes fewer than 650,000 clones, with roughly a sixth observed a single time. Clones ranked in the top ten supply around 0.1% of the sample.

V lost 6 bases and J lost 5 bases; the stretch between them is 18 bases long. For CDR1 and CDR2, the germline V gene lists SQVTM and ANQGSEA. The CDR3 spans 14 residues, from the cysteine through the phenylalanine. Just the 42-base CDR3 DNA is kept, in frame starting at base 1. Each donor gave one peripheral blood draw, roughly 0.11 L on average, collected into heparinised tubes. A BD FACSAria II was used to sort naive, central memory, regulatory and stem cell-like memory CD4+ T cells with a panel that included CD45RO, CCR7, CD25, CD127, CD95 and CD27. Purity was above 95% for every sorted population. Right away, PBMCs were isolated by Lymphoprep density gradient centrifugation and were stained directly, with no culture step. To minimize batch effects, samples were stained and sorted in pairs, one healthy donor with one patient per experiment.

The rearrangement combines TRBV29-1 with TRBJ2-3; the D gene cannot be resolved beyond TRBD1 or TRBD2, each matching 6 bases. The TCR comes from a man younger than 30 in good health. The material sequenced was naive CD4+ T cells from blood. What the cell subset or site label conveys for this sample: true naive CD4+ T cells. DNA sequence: TGCAGCGTACGACCGGGGGCCCGGGGAGATACGCAGTATTTT. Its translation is CSVRPGARGDTQYF.